This T cell receptor beta chain came from a study of blood T cell repertoires in COVID-19. Across the study: From T cells, B-cell-depleted T cells, or PBMCs came the material, which was cDNA or gDNA.

Sequencing was performed with immunoSEQ multiplex PCR; in TCRdb, only in-frame clones are kept and a portion is missing. The sample has about 310,000 clones; approximately 89% are singletons. Membership in each cohort depended on participant-reported clinical history. This TCR derives from a woman between 40 and 50 years old who had recovered from COVID-19. Source material: PBMCs or T cells enriched from blood (not recorded which).

The CDR3 nucleotides are TGTGCCAGCAGCTTAGGGCTAGCGGGAGAGAACACCGGGGAGCTGTTTTTT. Translated: CASSLGLAGENTGELFF. The genes are TRBV7-6 and TRBJ2-2; 10 bases align to TRBD2. V shed 1 base and J 1 base; nucleotides not matched to a gene: 3. The CDR3 runs 17 residues. Per the germline V gene, CDR1 is SGHVS and CDR2 is FNYEAQ. Supplemented by reference TRBV7-6 and TRBJ2-2, the full variable domain reads GAGVSQSPRYKVTKRGQDVALRCDPISGHVSLYWYRQALGQGPEFLTYFNYEAQQDKSGLPNDRFSAERPEGSISTLTIQRTEQRDSAMYRCASSLGLAGENTGELFFGEGSRLTVL.